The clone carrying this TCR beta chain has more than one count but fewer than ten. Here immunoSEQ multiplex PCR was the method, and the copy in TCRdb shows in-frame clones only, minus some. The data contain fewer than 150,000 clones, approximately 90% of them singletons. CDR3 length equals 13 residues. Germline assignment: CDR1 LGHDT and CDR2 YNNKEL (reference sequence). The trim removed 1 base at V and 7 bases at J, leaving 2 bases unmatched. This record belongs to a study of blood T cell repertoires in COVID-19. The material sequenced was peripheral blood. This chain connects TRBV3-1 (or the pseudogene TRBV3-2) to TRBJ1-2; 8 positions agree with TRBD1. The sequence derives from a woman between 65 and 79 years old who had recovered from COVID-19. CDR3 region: CASSQAQGGGYTF. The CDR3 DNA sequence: TGTGCCAGCAGCCAAGCACAGGGGGGTGGCTACACCTTC.